The rows below give T cell receptor beta chains drawn from one sample of a study of early T cells in non-severe SARS-CoV-2 infection. One entry per CDR3 protein, called by TCRdb with MiXCR from the 5' RACE reads. Here the sample spans 30,000 to 40,000 distinct CDR3 sequences, roughly 5.7% being singletons. Sequencing was done on a sample of whole blood. The receptors stem from an adult who was a healthcare worker with PCR-confirmed SARS-CoV-2 infection or an uninfected control (not recorded which). Both conserved end residues are part of each CDR3. The order of the fields is V gene, D gene, clone size, J gene, CDR3 protein, CDR3 DNA. D genes are given only for firm matches. Size is stated for part of the rows, as once, few or many counts, or as a class when the clone is expanded.

TRBV3-1	-	many	TRBJ2-1	CASSQETRIYNEQFF	TGTGCCAGCAGCCAAGAGACTAGAATATACAATGAGCAGTTCTTC
TRBV12-3/TRBV12-4	-	many	TRBJ2-5	CASSLQYQETQYF	TGTGCCAGCAGTTTACAGTACCAAGAGACCCAGTACTTC
TRBV28	-	many	TRBJ1-1	CASSLPGGRYTEAFF	TGTGCCAGCAGTTTACCTGGGGGCAGGTACACTGAAGCTTTCTTT
TRBV7-2	TRBD1	many	TRBJ2-4	CASSLGTGGANIQYF	TGTGCCAGCAGCTTAGGGACAGGGGGCGCGAACATTCAGTACTTC
TRBV30	-	many	TRBJ2-3	CAWNVLPTDTQYF	TGTGCCTGGAATGTTCTACCCACAGATACGCAGTATTTT
TRBV11-3	TRBD1	few	TRBJ2-7	CASSRGQGSYEQYF	TGTGCCAGCAGCCGCGGACAGGGTTCCTACGAGCAGTACTTC
TRBV7-8	TRBD1	many	TRBJ2-7	CASSGGDRENEQYF	TGTGCCAGCAGCGGCGGGGACAGGGAGAACGAGCAGTACTTC
TRBV24-1	-	many	TRBJ2-1	CATSDSNGAVSSYNEQFF	TGTGCCACCAGTGATTCGAACGGGGCAGTGAGCTCCTACAATGAGCAGTTCTTC
TRBV7-2	-	many	TRBJ2-1	CASTKTRIVNNEQFF	TGTGCCAGCACCAAGACTAGAATAGTGAACAATGAGCAGTTCTTC
TRBV19	-	few	TRBJ2-7	CASSIGRSSYEQYF	TGTGCCAGTAGTATCGGGCGGAGCTCCTACGAGCAGTACTTC
TRBV20-1	-	many	TRBJ2-7	CSASGGSYEQYF	TGCAGTGCTAGCGGAGGGTCCTACGAGCAGTACTTC
TRBV27	-	many	TRBJ2-1	CASSLRLALYNEQFF	TGTGCCAGCAGTTTACGCCTAGCTCTCTACAATGAGCAGTTCTTC
TRBV20-1	-	few	TRBJ2-7	CSAKAREGSTYEQYF	TGCAGTGCTAAAGCGCGCGAGGGGTCCACTTACGAGCAGTACTTC
TRBV12-3/TRBV12-4	-	-	TRBJ2-3	CASSLWGVQGDTQYF	TGTGCCAGCAGTTTATGGGGGGTGCAGGGAGATACGCAGTATTTT
TRBV28	-	many	TRBJ2-7	CASSSPSGSTYEQYF	TGTGCCAGCAGTTCTCCTTCGGGAAGCACCTACGAGCAGTACTTC
TRBV7-2	TRBD2	many	TRBJ2-1	CASSLEAGASYNEQFF	TGTGCCAGCAGCTTAGAAGCGGGGGCGTCCTACAATGAGCAGTTCTTC
TRBV5-1	TRBD1	-	TRBJ2-5	CASSFLIGQDQETQYF	TGCGCAAGCAGCTTCTTAATCGGACAGGACCAAGAGACCCAGTACTTC
TRBV11-2	TRBD2	many	TRBJ2-1	CASRPTSGVSHNEQFF	TGTGCCAGCAGGCCCACTAGCGGGGTATCCCACAATGAGCAGTTCTTC
TRBV7-6	-	many	TRBJ2-7	CASSDAKVNHEQYF	TGTGCCAGCAGCGATGCGAAAGTGAACCACGAGCAGTACTTC
TRBV6-4	-	many	TRBJ2-3	CASSDKGDLTDTQYF	TGTGCCAGCAGTGACAAGGGGGACCTCACAGATACGCAGTATTTT
TRBV12-3/TRBV12-4	-	-	TRBJ1-1	CASSLGGAEAFF	TGTGCCAGCAGTTTAGGGGGGGCTGAAGCTTTCTTT
TRBV20-1	TRBD2	many	TRBJ2-7	CSARTSGGDLTEQYF	TGCAGTGCTCGGACTAGCGGGGGGGATCTAACTGAGCAGTACTTC
TRBV4-3	TRBD2	many	TRBJ2-5	CASSQDGRGGQETQYF	TGCGCCAGCAGCCAAGATGGACGGGGGGGCCAAGAGACCCAGTACTTC
TRBV29-1	TRBD1	many	TRBJ1-4	CSVAGTATNEKLFF	TGCAGCGTCGCCGGGACAGCAACTAATGAAAAACTGTTTTTT
TRBV7-9	-	many	TRBJ2-3	CASSFSSRTDTQYF	TGTGCCAGCAGCTTTAGTTCGCGCACAGATACGCAGTATTTT
TRBV20-1	-	many	TRBJ1-6	CSARDGLRNSPLHF	TGCAGTGCTAGAGATGGGCTAAGGAATTCACCCCTCCACTTT
TRBV5-1	-	many	TRBJ2-2	CASGQNTGELFF	TGCGCCAGCGGGCAAAACACCGGGGAGCTGTTTTTT
TRBV24-1	TRBD1	many	TRBJ2-4	CATSEGTGVNIQYF	TGTGCCACCAGTGAGGGGACAGGGGTGAACATTCAGTACTTC
TRBV5-1	-	many	TRBJ2-6	CASGKGSGANVLTF	TGCGCCAGCGGCAAGGGCTCTGGGGCCAACGTCCTGACTTTC
TRBV18	-	many	TRBJ2-7	CASSPGRGEQYF	TGTGCCAGCTCACCAGGAAGGGGTGAGCAGTACTTC
TRBV30	-	many	TRBJ1-1	CAWSVGRVPWVSEAFF	TGTGCCTGGAGTGTAGGGCGGGTCCCGTGGGTGTCCGAAGCTTTCTTT
TRBV11-2	TRBD1	many	TRBJ1-3	CASSLQGSGNTIYF	TGTGCCAGCAGCCTACAGGGGTCCGGAAACACCATATATTTT
TRBV11-2	-	few	TRBJ2-3	CASSLSLTDTQYF	TGTGCCAGCAGCCTCTCCCTCACAGATACGCAGTATTTT
TRBV5-4	TRBD1	many	TRBJ2-1	CASSLLDRFYNEQFF	TGTGCCAGCAGCTTGCTGGACAGGTTCTACAATGAGCAGTTCTTC
TRBV18	-	many	TRBJ1-1	CASSQGNTEAFF	TGTGCCAGCTCCCAGGGGAACACTGAAGCTTTCTTT
TRBV28	TRBD1	-	TRBJ1-2	CASSRDRGSYGYTF	TGTGCCAGCAGCCGGGACAGGGGGTCGTATGGCTACACCTTC
TRBV2	TRBD2	-	TRBJ2-1	CVSGSEGAYNEQFF	TGTGTCAGCGGGAGCGAGGGGGCCTACAATGAGCAGTTCTTC
TRBV28	-	few	TRBJ1-6	CASSLSTVNSPLHF	TGTGCCAGCAGTTTATCGACAGTCAATTCACCCCTCCACTTT
TRBV28	-	many	TRBJ2-7	CASGLTGKYEQYF	TGTGCCAGCGGATTAACAGGGAAATACGAGCAGTACTTC
TRBV5-1	-	many	TRBJ2-5	CASSWASQETQYF	TGCGCCAGCAGCTGGGCCTCCCAAGAGACCCAGTACTTC
TRBV12-3/TRBV12-4	TRBD1	few	TRBJ2-7	CASSQGQAYEQYF	TGTGCCAGCAGTCAAGGACAGGCCTACGAGCAGTACTTC
TRBV15	TRBD1	few	TRBJ1-6	CATSRDSAGGSPLHF	TGTGCCACCAGCAGAGATTCCGCAGGGGGTTCACCCCTCCACTTT
TRBV20-1	-	many	TRBJ2-3	CSATYKKTSTDTQYF	TGCAGTGCTACCTACAAGAAGACTAGCACAGATACGCAGTATTTT
TRBV28	-	many	TRBJ2-1	CASQEGPSSYNEQFF	TGTGCCAGCCAGGAGGGTCCTAGCTCCTACAATGAGCAGTTCTTC
TRBV27	TRBD1	-	TRBJ1-1	CATKAGGTEAFF	TGTGCCACGAAGGCAGGGGGGACTGAAGCTTTCTTT
TRBV14	-	-	TRBJ1-1	CASSPTSWFGTEAFF	TGTGCCAGCAGTCCAACGTCATGGTTTGGAACTGAAGCTTTCTTT
TRBV2	TRBD1	few	TRBJ1-1	CASSRQGAMNTEAFF	TGTGCCAGCAGTCGACAGGGGGCCATGAACACTGAAGCTTTCTTT
TRBV28	TRBD1	many	TRBJ2-7	CASRGQGRSYEQYF	TGTGCCAGCAGGGGACAGGGGAGGTCCTACGAGCAGTACTTC
TRBV29-1	TRBD1	few	TRBJ2-7	CSVGGQGYEQYF	TGCAGCGTTGGGGGACAGGGTTACGAGCAGTACTTC
TRBV2	TRBD2	few	TRBJ2-3	CASSEVAGVTDTQYF	TGTGCCAGCAGTGAAGTAGCGGGGGTAACAGATACGCAGTATTTT
TRBV28	-	many	TRBJ1-1	CASSLPNGAVNTEAFF	TGTGCCAGCAGTTTACCCAACGGAGCAGTGAACACTGAAGCTTTCTTT
TRBV28	-	many	TRBJ1-2	CASSGRSGDYGYTF	TGTGCCAGCAGTGGAAGGTCAGGGGACTATGGCTACACCTTC
TRBV7-2	TRBD1	many	TRBJ1-2	CASSLTGQGATLDGYTF	TGTGCCAGCAGCTTAACAGGACAGGGGGCCACTTTAGATGGCTACACCTTC
TRBV12-3/TRBV12-4	-	many	TRBJ1-5	CASSSQQGVIQPQHF	TGTGCCAGCAGTTCACAACAGGGAGTGATTCAGCCCCAGCATTTT
TRBV12-3/TRBV12-4	-	many	TRBJ1-6	CASSPRPLRTYNSPLHF	TGTGCCAGCAGCCCTAGACCCCTTCGAACCTATAATTCACCCCTCCACTTT
TRBV15	TRBD2	-	TRBJ2-3	CVTSRGLAGGTDTQYF	TGTGTCACCAGCAGAGGACTAGCGGGGGGCACAGATACGCAGTATTTT
TRBV5-1	TRBD2	many	TRBJ2-3	CASSLAPAGAFTDTQYF	TGCGCCAGCAGCTTGGCCCCAGCGGGGGCCTTCACAGATACGCAGTATTTT
TRBV20-1	-	many	TRBJ2-2	CSASGGPVGELFF	TGCAGTGCTAGCGGGGGCCCGGTCGGGGAGCTGTTTTTT
TRBV7-8	-	many	TRBJ2-7	CASSLAWSPTYEQYF	TGTGCCAGCAGCTTAGCGTGGAGCCCGACCTACGAGCAGTACTTC